The 5 T cell receptor beta chains below were found in one sample sequenced in a study of CD8 T cells in ankylosing spondylitis. Each CDR3 protein gets one entry after TCRdb re-called the 5' RACE reads with MiXCR. The sample lists about 800,000 distinct CDR3 sequences; approximately 12% were seen once. Their antigens are not known. General observations from the study: Ankylosing spondylitis blood appeared to carry a characteristic TCR beta motif of several highly homologous variants.

The sample comprised blood, either unsorted or a sorted T cell fraction (not recorded which). The receptors originated from a male donor with ankylosing spondylitis.

This clonotype was observed a few times. The genes are TRBV5-4 and TRBJ1-1; 7 nucleotides match TRBD1. The CDR3 is 14 residues long. Per germline, CDR1 SGHNT and CDR2 YYREEE (reference sequence). V dropped 7 bases and J dropped 1; count of bases not matched to a gene: 7. CDR3 sequence reads: CASALGQTNTEAFF. The CDR3 coding sequence is TGTGCCAGCGCCTTGGGACAGACGAACACTGAAGCTTTCTTT.

Ten or more counts support this clonotype. The V and J genes are TRBV7-2 and TRBJ2-3; no clear D. This CDR3 contains 14 residues. Per the germline V gene, CDR1 is SGHTA and CDR2 is FQGNSA. V was cut by 1 base and J by 4 bases, with 9 bases left in between. CDR3 sequence reads: CASSLGGVADTQYF. The CDR3 DNA is TGTGCCAGCAGCTTAGGAGGTGTGGCAGATACGCAGTATTTT. Full variable domain (rest looked up from reference TRBV7-2 and TRBJ2-3): GAGVSQSPSNKVTEKGKDVELRCDPISGHTALYWYRQSLGQGLEFLIYFQGNSAPDKSGLPSDRFSAERTGGSVSTLTIQRTQQEDSAVYLCASSLGGVADTQYFGPGTRLTVL.

This clonotype turned up a few times. V usage is TRBV19 and J usage is TRBJ1-2, with D tentatively TRBD1 (5 bases). The germline V gene has CDR1 LNHDA and CDR2 SQIVND (reference sequence). The CDR3 has 14 residues. Trimming cost V 6 bases and J 0 bases, with 11 bases left between them. CDR3 DNA sequence: TGTGCCAGTAGCACGACAGCCCCTAACTATGGCTACACCTTC. Translating it yields CASSTTAPNYGYTF.

In the case of this clonotype: A much larger clone lies one base from this, so it may be a read error. This rearrangement joins TRBV5-1 to TRBJ2-4; D unclear. The CDR3 contains 13 residues. The germline V and J ends were trimmed by 8 bases and 0 bases, with 9 bases remaining between them. Germline V gives CDR1 SGHRS, CDR2 YFSETQ. This CDR3 reads CARSRAAKNIQYF. The CDR3 DNA follows: TGCGCCAGAAGTCGGGCAGCCAAAAACATTCAGTACTTC.

This clonotype was counted only a few times. This chain links TRBV20-1 with TRBJ2-5; TRBD2 might be the D (6 bases). This CDR3 is 14 amino acids long. V was shortened by 4 bases and J by 4 bases, with 16 bases between the two germline ends. Germline CDR1 and CDR2: DFQATT and SNEGSKA (reference sequence). The CDR3, as DNA: TGCAGTGCTATGGGGGGAGTGAGACGAGAGACCCAGTACTTC. It encodes CSAMGGVRRETQYF.